This TCR beta chain was found in a study of long-term antiretroviral therapy in people with HIV. General study points: Clonal populations expanded prior to ART predominated within the repertoire at all time points. Subsequent to ART, diversity was augmented yet persisted below that of transplant donor controls.

Version v3.0 of the immunoSEQ assay was performed at survey level. Per-sample targets for sequencing were about 35,000-55,000 T-cell genomes. Clones were sequenced by immunoSEQ multiplex PCR, and TCRdb holds only the in-frame ones, with some missing. The sample lists around 20,000 clones, roughly 80% occurring once. There was at least one pre-ART PBMC sample for each donor, plus at least two post-ART PBMC samples. Concerning this clone itself: The antigen is unknown.

In germline, CDR1 is ENHRY, CDR2 SYGVKD. This CDR3 is built from 16 residues. V was clipped by 0 bases and J by 6 bases, with 15 bases between them. The V call is TRBV10-3, the J call TRBJ1-5; a possible D gene is TRBD1 (6 bases). The sequence came from a woman younger than 35 with HIV. The specimen was unsorted PBMCs, collected 0.6 years after starting antiretroviral therapy. CDR3 in DNA: TGTGCCATCAGTGAGTCGACACAGGGCTTAGGTCAGCCCCAGCATTTT. Protein sequence: CAISESTQGLGQPQHF.